This T cell receptor beta chain was obtained from a study of monozygotic twins with inflammatory bowel disease. TCRdb re-called the 5' RACE reads; one entry per CDR3 protein, DNA not given. The sample has about 350,000 distinct CDR3 sequences. The germline gives CDR1 SGHDT, CDR2 YYEEEE. This CDR3 spans 16 amino acids. Whole blood, unsorted for T cells, was the source of total RNA. What was sequenced was blood. This TCR was sampled from a human donor with ulcerative colitis or Crohn's disease, or a healthy co-twin of an affected twin (not recorded which). V usage is TRBV5-6 and J usage is TRBJ1-4; TCRdb designates TRBD1, a call that cannot be tested without DNA. CDR3 loop: CASSLFLGALNEKLFF.